This TCR beta chain was recorded in a study of shared clonotypes between healthy human individuals. Regarding the study as a whole: Donor scarcity curtailed the genetic and exposure-history diversity represented herein.

The authors ran unsorted PBMC replicate PCRs on about 310 ng DNA, 32,000 or so T cell genomes. TCRdb keeps only in-frame clones here, not all; method: immunoSEQ multiplex PCR. Of about 490,000 clones in the sample, roughly four fifths were seen once. With regard to this clone: Its antigen is currently unknown.

V lost 0 bases to trimming and J lost 0 bases, with 12 bases between them. The CDR3 contains 17 residues. Per the germline V gene, CDR1 is MGHRA and CDR2 is YSYEKL. The sequence was collected from a woman aged 35 to 49 in good health. Some clones in this sample may be carry-over from other donors' samples. The rearrangement uses TRBV4-1 and TRBJ1-5; no clear D gene. Material for sequencing was PBMCs. CDR3 sequence (DNA): TGCGCCAGCAGCCAAGAGTCCGTCGGGGATAGCAATCAGCCCCAGCATTTT. Translated: CASSQESVGDSNQPQHF.